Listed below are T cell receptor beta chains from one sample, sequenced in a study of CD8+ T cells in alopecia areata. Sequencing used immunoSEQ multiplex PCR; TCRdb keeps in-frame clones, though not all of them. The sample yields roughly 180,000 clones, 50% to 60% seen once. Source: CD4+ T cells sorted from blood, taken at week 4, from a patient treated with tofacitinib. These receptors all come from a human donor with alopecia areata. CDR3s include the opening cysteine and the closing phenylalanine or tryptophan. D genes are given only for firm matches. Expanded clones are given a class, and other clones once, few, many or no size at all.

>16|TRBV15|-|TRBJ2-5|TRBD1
CATSRAGTGVYETQYF
TGTGCCACCAGCAGAGCCGGGACAGGAGTTTACGAGACCCAGTACTTC
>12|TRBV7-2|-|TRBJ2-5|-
CASSFEGETQYF
TGTGCCAGCAGCTTCGAGGGAGAGACCCAGTACTTC
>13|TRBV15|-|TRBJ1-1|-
CATSFDGNTEAFF
TGTGCCACCAGCTTTGACGGAAACACTGAAGCTTTCTTT
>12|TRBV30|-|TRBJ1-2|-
CAWSKEGDGYTF
TGTGCCTGGAGTAAGGAGGGGGATGGCTACACCTTC
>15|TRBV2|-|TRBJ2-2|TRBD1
CASQGDPPNTGELFF
TGTGCCAGCCAGGGGGACCCCCCGAACACCGGGGAGCTGTTTTTT
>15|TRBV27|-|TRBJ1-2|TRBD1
CASSSRTGGHYGYTF
TGTGCCAGCAGTTCCCGGACAGGGGGCCACTATGGCTACACCTTC
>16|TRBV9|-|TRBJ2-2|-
CASSVDAYANTGELFF
TGTGCCAGCAGCGTGGACGCCTACGCGAACACCGGGGAGCTGTTTTTT
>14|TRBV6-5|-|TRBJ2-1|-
CASSDRTGRNEQFF
TGTGCCAGCAGTGACAGGACCGGGAGGAATGAGCAGTTCTTC
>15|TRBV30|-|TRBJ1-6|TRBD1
CARGTGALENSPLHF
TGTGCCCGAGGGACAGGGGCTTTGGAAAATTCACCCCTCCACTTT
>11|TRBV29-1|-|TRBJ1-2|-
CSVDPSIQGTF
TGCAGCGTTGACCCGTCCATTCAAGGCACCTTC
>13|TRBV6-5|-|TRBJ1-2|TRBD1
CASSYWTGGGYTF
TGTGCCAGCAGCTACTGGACAGGGGGTGGCTACACCTTC
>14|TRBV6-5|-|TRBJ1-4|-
CASSARGRSEKLFF
TGTGCCAGCAGTGCTCGGGGGCGCAGTGAAAAACTGTTTTTT
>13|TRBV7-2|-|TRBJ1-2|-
CASSLDSPSGYTF
TGTGCCAGCAGCCTCGACAGTCCCTCTGGCTACACCTTC
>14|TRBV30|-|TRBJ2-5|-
CAWSPGLQQETQYF
TGTGCCTGGAGTCCGGGACTCCAACAAGAGACCCAGTACTTC
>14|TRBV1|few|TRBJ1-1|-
CTSSRGDMNTEAFF
TGCACCAGCAGCCGCGGTGACATGAACACTGAAGCTTTCTTT
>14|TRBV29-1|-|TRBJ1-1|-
CSVVEKTGITEAFF
TGCAGCGTTGTAGAAAAAACAGGCATCACTGAAGCTTTCTTT
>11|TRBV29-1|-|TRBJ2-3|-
CSVLGRDTQYF
TGCAGCGTTCTTGGTAGAGATACGCAGTATTTT
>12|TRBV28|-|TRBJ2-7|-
CASSPSDYEQYF
TGTGCCAGCAGTCCCTCGGACTACGAGCAGTACTTC
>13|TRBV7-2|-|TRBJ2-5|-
CASSRLVAETQYF
TGTGCCAGCAGCAGACTAGTTGCAGAGACCCAGTACTTC
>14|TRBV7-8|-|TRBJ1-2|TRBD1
CASSSRTGLYGYTF
TGTGCCAGCAGCTCCCGGACAGGCTTATATGGCTACACCTTC
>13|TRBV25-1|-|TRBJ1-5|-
CASSWGSNQPQHF
TGTGCCAGCTCCTGGGGGAGCAATCAGCCCCAGCATTTT
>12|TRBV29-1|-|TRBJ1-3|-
CSVHRGADTIYF
TGCAGCGTTCATAGGGGAGCGGACACCATATATTTT
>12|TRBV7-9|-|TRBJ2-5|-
CASSLQQETQYF
TGTGCCAGCAGCTTACAGCAAGAGACCCAGTACTTC
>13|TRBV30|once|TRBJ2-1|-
CAWSVGSLNEQFF
TGTGCCTGGAGTGTAGGATCACTCAATGAGCAGTTCTTC
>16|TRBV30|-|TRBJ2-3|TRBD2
CAWSVPAGGNTDTQYF
TGTGCCTGGAGTGTACCAGCGGGGGGAAACACAGATACGCAGTATTTT
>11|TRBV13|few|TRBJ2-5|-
CASSSGETQYF
TGTGCCAGCAGCTCCGGGGAGACCCAGTACTTC
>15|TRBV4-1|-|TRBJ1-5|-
CASSQDPTEYQPQHF
TGCGCCAGCAGCCAAGATCCGACAGAATATCAGCCCCAGCATTTT
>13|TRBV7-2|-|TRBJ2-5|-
CASSLGGLETQYF
TGTGCCAGCAGCTTAGGGGGGCTTGAGACCCAGTACTTC
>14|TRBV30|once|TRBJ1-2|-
CAWSLRSGGYGYTF
TGTGCCTGGAGTCTACGGAGTGGAGGCTATGGCTACACCTTC
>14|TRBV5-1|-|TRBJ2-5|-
CASSLVPPQETQYF
TGCGCCAGCAGCTTGGTTCCCCCTCAAGAGACCCAGTACTTC
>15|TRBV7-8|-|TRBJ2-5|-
CASSFRAKEMETQYF
TGTGCCAGCAGCTTCCGGGCCAAAGAAATGGAGACCCAGTACTTC
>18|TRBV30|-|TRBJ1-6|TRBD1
CAWTRDRLTSPYNSPLHF
TGTGCCTGGACGCGGGACAGGCTCACAAGCCCCTATAATTCACCCCTCCACTTT
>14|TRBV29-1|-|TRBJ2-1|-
CSVGAKASNNEQFF
TGCAGCGTTGGAGCGAAAGCTAGCAACAATGAGCAGTTCTTC
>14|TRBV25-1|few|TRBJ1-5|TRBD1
CASSETGVGQPQHF
TGTGCCAGCAGTGAAACAGGGGTCGGCCAGCCCCAGCATTTT
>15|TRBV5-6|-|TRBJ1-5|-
CASSLIRGFNQPQHF
TGTGCCAGCAGCTTGATAAGGGGATTCAATCAGCCCCAGCATTTT
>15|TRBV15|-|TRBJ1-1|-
CATSREHGGGTEAFF
TGTGCCACCAGCAGGGAACACGGAGGTGGAACTGAAGCTTTCTTT
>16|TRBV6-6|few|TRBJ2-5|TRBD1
CASSYSSGQGMETQYF
TGTGCCAGCAGTTACTCGTCTGGACAGGGAATGGAGACCCAGTACTTC
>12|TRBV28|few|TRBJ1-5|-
CASRGPNQPQHF
TGTGCCAGCAGGGGACCCAATCAGCCCCAGCATTTT
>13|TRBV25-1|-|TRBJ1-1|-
CASSATVNTEAFF
TGTGCCAGCAGTGCTACAGTGAACACTGAAGCTTTCTTT
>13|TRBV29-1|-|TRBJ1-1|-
CSVVGRLNTEAFF
TGCAGCGTTGTAGGGCGGCTGAACACTGAAGCTTTCTTT
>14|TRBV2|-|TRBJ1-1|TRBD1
CASSLTGGNTEAFF
TGTGCCAGCAGCCTGACAGGGGGGAACACTGAAGCTTTCTTT
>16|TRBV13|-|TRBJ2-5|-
CASSLDKDPGQETQYF
TGTGCCAGCAGCTTAGATAAGGACCCAGGCCAAGAGACCCAGTACTTC
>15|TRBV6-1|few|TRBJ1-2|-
CASRPRGRIDYGYTF
TGTGCCAGCAGACCGCGGGGGAGGATTGACTATGGCTACACCTTC
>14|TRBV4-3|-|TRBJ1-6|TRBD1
CASSQGTGGSPLHF
TGCGCCAGCAGCCAAGGGACAGGGGGTTCACCCCTCCACTTT
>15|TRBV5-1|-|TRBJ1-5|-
CASSLGAEINQPQHF
TGCGCCAGCAGCTTGGGTGCAGAGATCAATCAGCCCCAGCATTTT